The next 6 T cell receptor beta chains were all read from a single sample in a study of blood T cell repertoires in COVID-19. Profiled with immunoSEQ multiplex PCR; TCRdb holds only in-frame clones, not every one. The sample carries around 220,000 clones, about 90% recorded once. Sequences were obtained from PBMCs or T cells enriched from blood (not recorded which). These receptor sequences come from a man aged 30 to 45 who had been exposed to COVID-19.

The chain couples TRBV30 to TRBJ1-1; no firm D call. Trimming shortened V by 1 base and J by 5 bases, and 14 bases separated the two germline ends. In germline, CDR1 is GTSNPN, CDR2 SVGIG (reference sequence). The CDR3 has 14 amino acids. CDR3 coding DNA: TGTGCCTGGAGTGCAACGCTCTCGGGGACTGAAGCTTTCTTT. This codes for CAWSATLSGTEAFF.

The chain links TRBV6-5 to TRBJ2-7; TRBD1 matches at 8 bases. Germline CDR1 is MNHEY and CDR2 is SVGAGI. CDR3 size: 14 residues. The J segment lost 0 bases and the V segment lost 5 bases, leaving 3 bases of the junction unmatched. The CDR3 DNA reads as TGTGCCAGCAGTCGACAGGGGAGCTCCTACGAGCAGTACTTC. Its protein is CASSRQGSSYEQYF.

This sequence joins TRBV7-6 and TRBJ1-1, with 10 bases matching TRBD1. The CDR3 length is 14 residues. Germline CDR1 and CDR2: SGHVS and FNYEAQ. The J segment lost 3 bases and the V segment lost 5 bases, leaving 3 bases of the junction unmatched. The CDR3 protein is CASSKTGGYTEAFF. The CDR3 DNA follows: TGTGCCAGCAGCAAGACAGGGGGCTACACTGAAGCTTTCTTT.

The genes are TRBV12-3 or TRBV12-4 and TRBJ1-6, with D unclear. This CDR3 spans 13 amino acids. V lost 11 bases and J 9 bases, leaving 17 bases between the germline ends. Written as DNA, the CDR3 is TGTGCCTCGAGGGAACTTGGAAGTTCACCCCTCCACTTT. This sequence encodes CASRELGSSPLHF.

The chain joins TRBV5-5 to TRBJ1-1; D unclear. Looked up from germline, CDR1 is SGHKS and CDR2 is YYEKEE (reference sequence). V was clipped by 2 bases and J by 1 base, with 12 bases between them. The CDR3 runs to 15 residues. The CDR3 nucleotides are TGTGCCAGCAGCTTTTGGCTGGCTGGGAACACTGAAGCTTTCTTT. Its protein product is CASSFWLAGNTEAFF.

V and J are TRBV19 and TRBJ1-5, with 7 bases aligning to TRBD1. This CDR3 has 15 residues. V was clipped by 5 bases and J by 7 bases; unmatched bases: 11. Germline-derived CDR1 and CDR2 are LNHDA and SQIVND (reference sequence). CDR3 loop: CASSPPGGLGQPQHF. CDR3 bases: TGTGCCAGTAGTCCCCCAGGGGGACTCGGGCAGCCCCAGCATTTT.